The 30 T cell receptor beta chains given below trace back to one sample, sequenced in a study of early stage breast cancer tumors. Measured with immunoSEQ multiplex PCR; TCRdb has only the in-frame clones, and not every one. Among around 60,000 clones listed, over 65% were seen once. Material for sequencing was blood. These receptors all come from a young adult with breast cancer.

The V gene is TRBV18, the J gene TRBJ2-6; D not resolved. CDR3 length equals 15 residues. Germline CDR1 is KGHSH and CDR2 is LQKENI. The V end lost 5 bases, the J end lost 3 bases, and 11 bases lay between the germline ends. The CDR3 sequence is CASSDPMVGANVLTF. CDR3 coding DNA: TGTGCCAGCTCAGACCCCATGGTTGGGGCCAACGTCCTGACTTTC.

This chain uses TRBV7-8 with TRBJ1-4; D possibly corresponds to TRBD1 (5 bases). Trimming shortened V by 5 bases and J by 4 bases, and 11 bases separated the two germline ends. This CDR3 has 14 residues. The V gene's germline CDR1 is SGHVS and CDR2 FQNEAQ. CDR3: CASSPGRVNEKLFF. CDR3 nucleotide sequence: TGTGCCAGCAGCCCGGGACGGGTTAATGAAAAACTGTTTTTT. The full variable domain, rest sourced from reference TRBV7-8 and TRBJ1-4, is GAGVSQSPRYKVAKRGQDVALRCDPISGHVSLFWYQQALGQGPEFLTYFQNEAQLDKSGLPSDRFFAERPEGSVSTLKIQRTQQEDSAVYLCASSPGRVNEKLFFGSGTQLSVL.

The CDR3 protein is CASSIWTSGRNGFF. CDR3 nucleotides: TGTGCCAGTAGTATATGGACTAGCGGGAGGAATGGATTCTTC. The chain is built from TRBV19 and TRBJ2-1, with 14 nucleotides matching TRBD2. The CDR3 has 14 amino acids. V gave up 2 bases and J gave up 16 bases; unmatched junction bases: 7. Germline CDR1 is LNHDA and CDR2 is SQIVND (reference sequence).

The rearrangement uses TRBV7-9 and TRBJ2-4; TRBD2 matches at 7 bases. The CDR3 loop spans 15 amino acids. V was clipped by 1 base and J by 7 bases; unmatched bases: 7. CDR1 is SEHNR and CDR2 is FQNEAQ in the germline V gene (reference sequence). In nucleotides, the CDR3 is TGTGCCAGCAGCTTAGGGGCGGGAGAGGGGAACATTCAGTACTTC. Residues: CASSLGAGEGNIQYF.

V is TRBV10-1 and J is TRBJ2-1, with 8 bases that match TRBD2. The trim removed 3 bases at V and 9 bases at J, leaving 13 bases unmatched. Germline CDR1 is WNHNN and CDR2 is SYGVQD (reference sequence). This CDR3 comprises 16 residues. The CDR3 region is CASSEFAAGGFSEQFF. The CDR3 DNA follows: TGCGCCAGCAGTGAATTTGCGGCGGGAGGCTTCAGTGAGCAGTTCTTC.

This chain links TRBV14 with TRBJ2-6; possible D gene TRBD1, 6 bases. This CDR3 has 18 residues. The V and J ends lost 5 bases and 4 bases respectively, with 21 bases between them. The V gene's germline CDR1 is SGHDN and CDR2 FVKESK. This CDR3 is CASSKDSFNPSGANVLTF. CDR3 DNA sequence: TGTGCCAGCAGCAAGGACAGTTTTAATCCGTCGGGGGCCAACGTCCTGACTTTC. Full variable domain (remainder filled in from reference TRBV14 and TRBJ2-6): EAGVTQFPSHSVIEKGQTVTLRCDPISGHDNLYWYRRVMGKEIKFLLHFVKESKQDESGMPNNRFLAERTGGTYSTLKVQPAELEDSGVYFCASSKDSFNPSGANVLTFGAGSRLTVL.

The chain is built from TRBV19 and TRBJ2-7; D is unclear. The CDR3 runs to 11 residues. CDR1 and CDR2 from the germline V gene are LNHDA and SQIVND (reference sequence). The V gene lost 7 bases and the J gene lost 5 bases, with 9 bases spanning the gap. CDR3 DNA sequence: TGTGCCAGTAAGGGTTCCCACGAGCAGTACTTC. Translating it yields CASKGSHEQYF. Full variable domain (outside the CDR3, taken from reference TRBV19 and TRBJ2-7): DGGITQSPKYLFRKEGQNVTLSCEQNLNHDAMYWYRQDPGQGLRLIYYSQIVNDFQKGDIAEGYSVSREKKESFPLTVTSAQKNPTAFYLCASKGSHEQYFGPGTRLTVT.

The chain uses TRBV29-1 and TRBJ1-3, with D uncertain. CDR3 length equals 14 residues. V was shortened by 3 bases and J by 2 bases, with 11 bases between the two germline ends. Germline V lookup: CDR1 SQVTM, CDR2 ANQGSEA. CDR3: CSVDGGVTGNTIYF. In nucleotides, the CDR3 is TGCAGCGTTGACGGCGGGGTAACTGGAAACACCATATATTTT. Together with reference TRBV29-1 and TRBJ1-3, the CDR3 gives the full variable domain: SAVISQKPSRDICQRGTSLTIQCQVDSQVTMMFWYRQQPGQSLTLIATANQGSEATYESGFVIDKFPISRPNLTFSTLTVSNMSPEDSSIYLCSVDGGVTGNTIYFGEGSWLTVV.

The chain couples TRBV29-1 to TRBJ1-2; 8 nucleotides line up with TRBD1. The CDR3 extends over 15 amino acids. V was pared by 4 bases and J by 4 bases, with 11 bases of the junction left unmatched. Germline lookup yields CDR1 SQVTM and CDR2 ANQGSEA. The CDR3 region has the DNA TGCAGCGTTGGGGGGCTTCAGGGGGCCCTCTATGGCTACACCTTC. Translating it yields CSVGGLQGALYGYTF.

The chain carries TRBV9 and TRBJ2-3; 11 positions agree with TRBD2. Trimming at V came to 7 bases and at J to 2 bases, leaving 9 bases not matched to a gene. The V gene's germline CDR1 is SGDLS and CDR2 YYNGEE. The CDR3 length is 16 residues. CDR3 coding DNA: TGTGCCAGCGGGAGAGGGACTAGCGGATTCACAGATACGCAGTATTTT. It yields the protein CASGRGTSGFTDTQYF.

This clone was recorded once. The V call is TRBV9, the J call TRBJ1-6; no definite D call. The CDR3 covers 16 residues. Trimming took off 3 bases at V and 1 base at J, with 11 bases between the two ends. Germline loops: CDR1 SGDLS, CDR2 YYNGEE. CDR3 nucleotides: TGTGCCAGCAGCGCCCGCCAAGGGTCCTATAATTCACCCCTCCACTTT. Translating gives CASSARQGSYNSPLHF.

The rearrangement uses TRBV7-2 and TRBJ2-7; 7 bases are shared with TRBD2. The CDR3 covers 14 residues. Trimming took 3 bases from V and 2 from J; bases not matched to a gene: 4. Germline CDR1 reads SGHTA; CDR2 reads FQGNSA. In DNA, the CDR3 is TGTGCCAGCAGCTTCCAGCGGGGTCCCTACGAGCAGTACTTC. Its protein product is CASSFQRGPYEQYF. Using reference TRBV7-2 and TRBJ2-7 for the parts outside the CDR3, the full variable domain is GAGVSQSPSNKVTEKGKDVELRCDPISGHTALYWYRQSLGQGLEFLIYFQGNSAPDKSGLPSDRFSAERTGGSVSTLTIQRTQQEDSAVYLCASSFQRGPYEQYFGPGTRLTVT.

The V gene is TRBV10-1, the J gene TRBJ2-7, with D uncertain. CDR3 size: 11 residues. Germline-derived CDR1 and CDR2 are WNHNN and SYGVQD (reference sequence). V lost 9 bases to trimming and J lost 4 bases, with 10 bases between them. CDR3 protein: CARFECYEQYF. The CDR3 DNA reads as TGCGCCAGGTTTGAGTGTTACGAGCAGTACTTC.

The chain has TRBV19 and TRBJ2-2; no clear D gene. CDR3 size: 13 residues. V was shortened by 3 bases and J by 4 bases, with 6 bases between the two germline ends. Germline V gene lookup returns CDR1 LNHDA and CDR2 SQIVND (reference sequence). DNA of the CDR3: TGTGCCAGTAGTATCCTGGTCACCGGGGAGCTGTTTTTT. Translated: CASSILVTGELFF.

The chain has TRBV9 and TRBJ1-1; D not certain. V shed 3 bases and J shed 1 base, with 16 bases lying between them. The CDR3 contains 16 residues. The germline CDR1 and CDR2 sequences are SGDLS and YYNGEE. The CDR3 protein is CASSGGLGVENTEAFF. The CDR3 DNA reads TGTGCCAGCAGCGGAGGGCTTGGGGTAGAGAACACTGAAGCTTTCTTT.

The chain employs TRBV10-1 and TRBJ1-1; D is unclear. V was shortened by 3 bases and J by 4 bases, with 9 bases between the two germline ends. The CDR3 contains 13 residues. Germline CDR1 reads WNHNN; CDR2 reads SYGVQD (reference sequence). The CDR3 nucleotides are TGCGCCAGCAGTGATGAGGGAGGCACTGAAGCTTTCTTT. The encoded protein is CASSDEGGTEAFF.

The chain uses TRBV9 and TRBJ2-3; the D gene is possibly TRBD1 (5 bases). CDR3 length equals 16 residues. Germline lookup yields CDR1 SGDLS and CDR2 YYNGEE. The V and J ends lost 0 bases and 0 bases respectively, with 11 bases between them. The CDR3 loop reads CASSVGGDRSTDTQYF. For the CDR3, the DNA is TGTGCCAGCAGCGTAGGGGGCGACAGAAGCACAGATACGCAGTATTTT.

The chain uses TRBV4-2 and TRBJ2-7, with D possibly being TRBD1 or TRBD2 (5 bases each). The CDR3 totals 15 residues. V lost 0 bases to trimming and J lost 11 bases, with 20 bases between them. Germline V CDR1 and CDR2: LGHNA, YNFKEQ. CDR3 residues: CASSQDIRDPGREYF. For the CDR3, the DNA is TGTGCCAGCAGCCAAGATATCAGGGATCCGGGGCGCGAGTACTTC.

By proportion, this clone is medium-sized. The chain links TRBV2 to TRBJ2-7; 9 bases agree with TRBD1. With V trimmed by 6 bases and J by 0 bases, 6 bases remained unmatched. Per the germline V gene, CDR1 is SNHLY and CDR2 is FYNNEI. CDR3 length: 15 residues. The CDR3 region is CASREDRGFSYEQYF. CDR3 DNA: TGTGCCAGCAGGGAGGACAGGGGCTTCTCCTACGAGCAGTACTTC.

The chain is built from TRBV11-3 and TRBJ2-1; D remains ambiguous. This CDR3 comprises 15 residues. With 5 bases removed from V and 4 bases from J, the gap between germline ends came to 15 bases. Germline values: CDR1 SGHNT, CDR2 YENEEA. Here the CDR3 DNA reads TGTGCCAGCAGCCCGGGTTGGGCGACTTACAATGAGCAGTTCTTC. Translation gives CASSPGWATYNEQFF.

The chain uses TRBV29-1 and TRBJ2-1, with D possibly called TRBD1 or TRBD2 (5 bases each). Germline V gene lookup returns CDR1 SQVTM and CDR2 ANQGSEA. The CDR3 totals 13 residues. V was cut by 6 bases and J by 5 bases, with 14 bases left in between. The CDR3 reads CSVVGTPDNEQFF. The CDR3 DNA reads as TGCAGCGTGGTTGGGACGCCAGACAATGAGCAGTTCTTC.

The chain employs TRBV19 and TRBJ2-6, with TRBD2 as a possible D gene (6 bases). V dropped 1 base and J dropped 0 bases, with 16 bases sitting between them. Per the germline V gene, CDR1 is LNHDA and CDR2 is SQIVND (reference sequence). The CDR3 is 19 amino acids. The CDR3 is CASSIGGMRTYSGANVLTF. As DNA, the CDR3 is TGTGCCAGTAGTATAGGCGGGATGAGGACCTACTCTGGGGCCAACGTCCTGACTTTC.

This clone was counted a single time. The rearrangement uses TRBV29-1 and TRBJ2-1; 10 bases map to TRBD2. This CDR3 has 18 residues. V dropped 4 bases and J dropped 5; count of bases not matched to a gene: 17. The germline V gene encodes CDR1 SQVTM and CDR2 ANQGSEA. The chain's CDR3 is CSVVGEVGWTSGHNEQFF. CDR3 bases: TGCAGCGTTGTTGGGGAGGTGGGCTGGACTAGCGGACACAATGAGCAGTTCTTC.

The chain carries TRBV18 and TRBJ2-7, with D perhaps TRBD2 (5 bases). Trimming cost V 0 bases and J 12 bases, with 18 bases left between them. The CDR3 is 14 amino acids. CDR1 is KGHSH, CDR2 LQKENI, per germline. The CDR3 sequence: CASSPPVGVDNLYF. In nucleotides, the CDR3 is TGTGCCAGCTCACCACCCGTGGGAGTTGATAATTTGTACTTC.

The gene calls are TRBV9 and TRBJ2-1; no firm D call. The CDR3 has 20 amino acids. Germline CDR1 reads SGDLS; CDR2 reads YYNGEE. Trimming took off 1 base at V and 0 bases at J, with 23 bases between the two ends. The CDR3 reads CASSVPTLPDLPTSYNEQFF. CDR3 nucleotide sequence: TGTGCCAGCAGCGTACCTACCCTCCCAGACTTGCCGACCTCCTACAATGAGCAGTTCTTC.

The CDR3 region has the DNA TGTGCCAGCAGCGGCCGAAAAGGGGGATTGAACACTGAAGCTTTCTTT. Protein sequence: CASSGRKGGLNTEAFF. The chain combines TRBV21-1 with TRBJ1-1; the table's D call, TRBD1, has no DNA check behind it. TRBV21-1 is noted as a pseudogene. CDR3 length: 16 amino acids.

The chain joins TRBV19 to TRBJ2-3, with 7 bases lining up with TRBD1. CDR1 LNHDA and CDR2 SQIVND come from the germline V gene (reference sequence). This CDR3 is 15 amino acids long. V lost 7 bases, J lost 2 bases, and 9 bases stayed unmatched. This CDR3 is CASTLGQGDTDTQYF. CDR3 nucleotides: TGTGCCAGTACCCTGGGGCAGGGGGACACAGATACGCAGTATTTT.

The rearrangement links TRBV6-5 to TRBJ2-1; 8 bases are shared with TRBD1. This CDR3 has 14 amino acids. The germline CDR1 and CDR2 sequences are MNHEY and SVGAGI. V shed 2 bases and J 8 bases; nucleotides not matched to a gene: 5. CDR3 sequence (DNA): TGTGCCAGCAGTTACCGGACAGGGCGGGATGAGCAGTTCTTC. Protein product: CASSYRTGRDEQFF.

This clone appeared once. This chain joins TRBV6-1 and TRBJ2-7; the D gene is possibly TRBD1 (6 bases). Per the germline V gene, CDR1 is MNHNS and CDR2 is SASEGT. This CDR3 region has 15 residues. Between the trimmed V and J ends, which lost 0 bases and 2 bases, there was a span of 11 bases. The CDR3, as DNA: TGTGCCAGCAGTGAAGCCGGGACACCAACCTACGAGCAGTACTTC. Protein: CASSEAGTPTYEQYF.

The table lists this clone with a count of one. The gene calls are TRBV5-4 and TRBJ2-7; 10 positions match TRBD1. Per the germline V gene, CDR1 is SGHNT and CDR2 is YYREEE (reference sequence). The CDR3 consists of 17 residues. The V and J ends lost 0 bases and 6 bases, in that order; junction bases with no gene match: 12. The DNA of the CDR3 is TGTGCCAGCAGCTTGGTCTCTCGGGGACAGGGGATGGCCGAGCAGTACTTC. Encoded protein: CASSLVSRGQGMAEQYF.